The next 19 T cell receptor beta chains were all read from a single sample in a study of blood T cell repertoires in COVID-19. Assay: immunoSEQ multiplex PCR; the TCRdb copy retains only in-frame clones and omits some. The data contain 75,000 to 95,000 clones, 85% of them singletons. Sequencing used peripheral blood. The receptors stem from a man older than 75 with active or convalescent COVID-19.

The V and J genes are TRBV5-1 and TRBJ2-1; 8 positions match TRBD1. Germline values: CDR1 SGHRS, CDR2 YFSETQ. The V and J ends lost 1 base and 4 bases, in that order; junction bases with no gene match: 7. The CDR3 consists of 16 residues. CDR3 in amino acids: CASSLSGQGGYNEQFF. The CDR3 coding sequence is TGCGCCAGCAGCTTGAGTGGACAGGGTGGGTACAATGAGCAGTTCTTC.

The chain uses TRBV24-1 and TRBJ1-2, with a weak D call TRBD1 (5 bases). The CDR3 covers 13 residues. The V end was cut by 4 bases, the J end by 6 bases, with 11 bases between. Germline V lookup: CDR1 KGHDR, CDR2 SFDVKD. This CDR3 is CATSEDSVDGYTF. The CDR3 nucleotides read TGTGCCACCAGTGAAGACAGCGTGGATGGCTACACCTTC.

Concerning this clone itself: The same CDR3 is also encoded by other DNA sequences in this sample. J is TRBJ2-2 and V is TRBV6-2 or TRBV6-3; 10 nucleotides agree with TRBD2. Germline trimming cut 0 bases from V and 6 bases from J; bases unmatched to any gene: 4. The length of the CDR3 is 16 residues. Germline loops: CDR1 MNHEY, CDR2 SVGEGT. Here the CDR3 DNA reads TGTGCCAGCAGTTACTCGACGCTAGCGGGGGCCGGGGAGCTGTTTTTT. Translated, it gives CASSYSTLAGAGELFF.

This CDR3 is CASSLALAGGPDTQYF. The CDR3 coding sequence is TGCGCCAGCAGCTTGGCGCTAGCGGGAGGGCCTGATACGCAGTATTTT. The chain employs TRBV5-1 and TRBJ2-3; 12 positions agree with TRBD2. Trimming at V came to 0 bases and at J to 6 bases, leaving 5 bases not matched to a gene. Looked up from germline, CDR1 is SGHRS and CDR2 is YFSETQ. The CDR3 sequence is 16 residues long. Combining the CDR3 with reference TRBV5-1 and TRBJ2-3 gives the whole variable domain KAGVTQTPRYLIKTRGQQVTLSCSPISGHRSVSWYQQTPGQGLQFLFEYFSETQRNKGNFPGRFSGRQFSNSRSEMNVSTLELGDSALYLCASSLALAGGPDTQYFGPGTRLTVL.

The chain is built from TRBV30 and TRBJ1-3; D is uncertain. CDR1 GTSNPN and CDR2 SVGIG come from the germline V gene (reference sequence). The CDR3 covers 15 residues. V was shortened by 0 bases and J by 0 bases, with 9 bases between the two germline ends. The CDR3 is CAWSVRVLSGNTIYF. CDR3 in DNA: TGTGCCTGGAGTGTACGGGTTCTCTCTGGAAACACCATATATTTT.

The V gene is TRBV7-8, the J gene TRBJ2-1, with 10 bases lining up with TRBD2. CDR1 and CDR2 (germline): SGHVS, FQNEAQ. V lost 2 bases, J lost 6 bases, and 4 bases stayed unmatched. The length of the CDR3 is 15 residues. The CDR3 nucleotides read TGTGCCAGCAGCTTAATAGCGGGGGGCATCAATGAGCAGTTCTTC. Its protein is CASSLIAGGINEQFF.

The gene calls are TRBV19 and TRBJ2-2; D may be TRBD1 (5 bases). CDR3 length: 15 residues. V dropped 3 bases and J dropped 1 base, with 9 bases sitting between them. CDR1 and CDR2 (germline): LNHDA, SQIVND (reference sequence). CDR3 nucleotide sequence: TGTGCCAGTAGTATTGCTACAGGGAACACCGGGGAGCTGTTTTTT. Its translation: CASSIATGNTGELFF. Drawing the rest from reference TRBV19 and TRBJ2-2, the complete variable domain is DGGITQSPKYLFRKEGQNVTLSCEQNLNHDAMYWYRQDPGQGLRLIYYSQIVNDFQKGDIAEGYSVSREKKESFPLTVTSAQKNPTAFYLCASSIATGNTGELFFGEGSRLTVL.

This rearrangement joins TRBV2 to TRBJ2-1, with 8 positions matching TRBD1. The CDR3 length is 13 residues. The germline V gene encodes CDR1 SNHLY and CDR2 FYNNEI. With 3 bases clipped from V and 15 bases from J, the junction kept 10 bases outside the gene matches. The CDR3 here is CASSDLGRTGSFF. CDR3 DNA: TGTGCCAGCAGTGATCTGGGGAGGACAGGGTCGTTCTTC.

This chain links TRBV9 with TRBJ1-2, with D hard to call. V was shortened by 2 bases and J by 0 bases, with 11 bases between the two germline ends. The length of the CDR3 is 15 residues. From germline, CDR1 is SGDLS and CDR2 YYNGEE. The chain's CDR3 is CASSVGKGANYGYTF. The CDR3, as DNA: TGTGCCAGCAGCGTTGGGAAGGGAGCTAACTATGGCTACACCTTC.

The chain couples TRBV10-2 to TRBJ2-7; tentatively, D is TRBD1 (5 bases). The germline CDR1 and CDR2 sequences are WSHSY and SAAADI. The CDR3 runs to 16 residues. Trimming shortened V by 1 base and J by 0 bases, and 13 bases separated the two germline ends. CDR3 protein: CASSEFVSQGSYEQYV. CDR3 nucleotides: TGCGCCAGCAGTGAGTTTGTCAGCCAGGGCTCCTACGAGCAGTACGTC.

CDR3 nucleotide sequence: TGTGCCAGCAGTTTAGCGGGACAGGGGTACCAAGAGACCCAGTACTTC. Translation gives CASSLAGQGYQETQYF. The gene calls are TRBV28 and TRBJ2-5, with TRBD1 matching 10 bases. The CDR3 has 16 residues. Germline loops: CDR1 MDHEN, CDR2 SYDVKM. V gave up 2 bases and J gave up 0 bases; unmatched junction bases: 3.

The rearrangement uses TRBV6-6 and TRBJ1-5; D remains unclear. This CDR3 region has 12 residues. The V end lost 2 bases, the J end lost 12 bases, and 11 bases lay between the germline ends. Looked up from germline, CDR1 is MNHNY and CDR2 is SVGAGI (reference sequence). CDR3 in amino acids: CASSYPGRLQHF. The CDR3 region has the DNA TGTGCCAGCAGTTACCCCGGGAGGCTCCAGCATTTT.

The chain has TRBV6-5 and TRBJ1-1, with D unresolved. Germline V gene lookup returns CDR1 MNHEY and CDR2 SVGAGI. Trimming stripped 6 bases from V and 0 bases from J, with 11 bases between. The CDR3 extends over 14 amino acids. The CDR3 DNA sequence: TGTGCCAGCAGCTACCTCTCTCTGAACACTGAAGCTTTCTTT. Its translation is CASSYLSLNTEAFF.

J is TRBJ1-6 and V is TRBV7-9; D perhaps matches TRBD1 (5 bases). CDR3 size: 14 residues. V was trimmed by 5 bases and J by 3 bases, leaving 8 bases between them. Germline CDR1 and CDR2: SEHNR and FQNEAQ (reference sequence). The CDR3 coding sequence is TGTGCCAGCAGCGACAGTTACTATAATTCACCCCTCCACTTT. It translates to CASSDSYYNSPLHF.

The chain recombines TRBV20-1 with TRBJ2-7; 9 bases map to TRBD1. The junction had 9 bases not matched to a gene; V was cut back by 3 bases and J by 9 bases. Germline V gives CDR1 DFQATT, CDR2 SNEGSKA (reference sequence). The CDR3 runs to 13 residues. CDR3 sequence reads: CSASLVTGGRQYV. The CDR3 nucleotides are TGCAGTGCTAGTCTTGTGACAGGGGGTCGGCAGTACGTC.

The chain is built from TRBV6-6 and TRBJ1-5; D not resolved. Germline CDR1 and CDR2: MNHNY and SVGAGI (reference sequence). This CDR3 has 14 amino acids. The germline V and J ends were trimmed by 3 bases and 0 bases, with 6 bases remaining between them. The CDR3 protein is CASSYLDSNQPQHF. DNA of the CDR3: TGTGCCAGCAGTTATCTAGATAGCAATCAGCCCCAGCATTTT.

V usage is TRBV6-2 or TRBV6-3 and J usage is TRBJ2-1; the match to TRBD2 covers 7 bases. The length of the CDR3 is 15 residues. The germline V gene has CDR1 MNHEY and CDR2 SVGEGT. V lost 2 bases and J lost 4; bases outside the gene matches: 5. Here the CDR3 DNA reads TGTGCCAGCAGTTACCTTGGCGGGGGTTACAATGAGCAGTTCTTC. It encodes CASSYLGGGYNEQFF.

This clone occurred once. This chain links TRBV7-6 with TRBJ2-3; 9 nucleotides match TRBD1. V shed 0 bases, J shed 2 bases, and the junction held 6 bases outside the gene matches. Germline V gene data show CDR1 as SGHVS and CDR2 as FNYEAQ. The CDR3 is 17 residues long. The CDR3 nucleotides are TGTGCCAGCAGCTTAGCACCTGGACAGGGGACCACAGATACGCAGTATTTT. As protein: CASSLAPGQGTTDTQYF.

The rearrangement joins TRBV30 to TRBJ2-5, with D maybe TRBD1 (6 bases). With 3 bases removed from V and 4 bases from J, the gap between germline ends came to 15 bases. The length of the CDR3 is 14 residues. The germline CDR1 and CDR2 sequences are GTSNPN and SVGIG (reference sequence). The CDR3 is CAWRDTGLRETQYF. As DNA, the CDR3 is TGTGCCTGGAGAGACACAGGGTTACGAGAGACCCAGTACTTC.